The subject of this entry is one T cell receptor (beta chain). Participant age was roughly 18 to 100 years, and participants resided in about two dozen US areas. Donors were grouped by their self-reported clinical history. Per the study methods: Scientists estimated how many nucleated cells there were by amplifying reference gene primers. Only in-frame clones appear in the TCRdb table, and some are missing; sequencing was by immunoSEQ multiplex PCR. That table supplies the V and J calls and clone size; D and trimming were determined from the DNA. The repertoire includes more than 300,000 clones, more than 70% of them detected once, and about 1.2% sits in the top ten. The data are from a study of blood T cell repertoires in COVID-19. Sequenced sample: PBMCs or T cells enriched from blood (not recorded which). This TCR came from a woman in her late teens or twenties who had recovered from COVID-19.

CDR3 DNA: TGTGCCAGCAGTTTATTAAGACTAGCGTTCGATACGCAGTATTTT. It specifies CASSLLRLAFDTQYF. The chain is built from TRBV28 and TRBJ2-3; TRBD2 agrees at 8 bases. Germline V gives CDR1 MDHEN, CDR2 SYDVKM. CDR3 length: 15 amino acids. V gave up 1 base and J gave up 6 bases; unmatched junction bases: 6.